Listed here are 19 T cell receptor beta chains from one sample, sequenced in a study of cytomegalovirus exposure and HLA in healthy donors. 60 Vbeta and 13 Jbeta primers were used in PCR. TCRdb's copy holds only in-frame clones and misses some; the assay was immunoSEQ multiplex PCR. The top ten clones hold 0.63% of a sample with approximately 220,000 clones, approximately 82% of them seen once. Sequencing input: PBMCs. Source of these receptors: a man between 18 and 35 years old in good health and CMV-seronegative.

This clone was seen a few times. V is TRBV11-2 and J is TRBJ1-6; 7 bases match TRBD1. This CDR3 is built from 15 residues. V lost 5 bases, J lost 5 bases, and 6 bases stayed unmatched. From germline, CDR1 is SGHAT and CDR2 FQNNGV. The CDR3 spells CASSVSTGHNSPLHF. DNA of the CDR3: TGTGCCAGCAGCGTCTCGACAGGGCATAATTCACCCCTCCACTTT.

V gene TRBV19 combines with J gene TRBJ1-2; the match to TRBD1 covers 7 bases. Germline CDR1 and CDR2: LNHDA and SQIVND (reference sequence). The CDR3 is made up of 17 amino acids. Trimming took 0 bases from V and 3 from J; bases not matched to a gene: 10. This chain's CDR3 is CASSIDRGTAQDYGYTF. CDR3 DNA: TGTGCCAGTAGTATAGATCGTGGGACAGCCCAGGACTATGGCTACACCTTC.

V gene TRBV7-9 combines with J gene TRBJ2-3; D not resolved. This CDR3 region has 15 residues. With 5 bases removed from V and 2 bases from J, the gap between germline ends came to 14 bases. Germline CDR1 reads SEHNR; CDR2 reads FQNEAQ (reference sequence). The CDR3 nucleotides are TGTGCCAGCAGCCCCCGAGCAGTAGCCACAGATACGCAGTATTTT. It yields the protein CASSPRAVATDTQYF.

The V and J genes are TRBV5-4 and TRBJ1-2, with 11 positions matching TRBD1. J lost 4 bases, V lost 4 bases, and 3 bases had no gene match. The germline V gene has CDR1 SGHNT and CDR2 YYREEE (reference sequence). The CDR3 covers 14 residues. The CDR3 spells CASSRTGGAYGYTF. The CDR3 bases are TGTGCCAGCAGCAGGACAGGGGGCGCCTATGGCTACACCTTC.

The CDR3 bases are TGCAGCGTTGAAAGGCTAGCGGGAGACGAGCAGTACTTC. The encoded protein is CSVERLAGDEQYF. The J gene is TRBJ2-7, the V gene TRBV29-1; TRBD2 aligns across 10 bases. CDR1 is SQVTM and CDR2 is ANQGSEA in the germline V gene. The CDR3 runs 13 residues. V was pared by 2 bases and J by 5 bases, with 3 bases of the junction left unmatched.

This chain links TRBV7-3 with TRBJ1-1, with 7 bases aligning to TRBD1. J gave up 5 bases and V 1 base, and 4 bases lay outside the gene matches. CDR1 is SGHTA, CDR2 FQGTGA, per germline. The CDR3 is 14 amino acids. The CDR3 loop is CASSLRQGGTEAFF. The DNA of the CDR3 is TGTGCCAGCAGCTTAAGACAGGGTGGGACTGAAGCTTTCTTT. Full variable domain (remainder filled in from reference TRBV7-3 and TRBJ1-1): GAGVSQTPSNKVTEKGKYVELRCDPISGHTALYWYRQSLGQGPEFLIYFQGTGAADDSGLPNDRFFAVRPEGSVSTLKIQRTERGDSAVYLCASSLRQGGTEAFFGQGTRLTVV.

The genes are TRBV5-6 and TRBJ2-1; 8 bases line up with TRBD1. The CDR3 runs 14 residues. Germline V lookup: CDR1 SGHDT, CDR2 YYEEEE. The V and J ends lost 4 bases and 3 bases, in that order; junction bases with no gene match: 3. CDR3 in DNA: TGTGCCAGCAGCCCCGGACAGGGCTACAATGAGCAGTTCTTC. Amino acid sequence: CASSPGQGYNEQFF.

The V and J genes are TRBV27 and TRBJ1-2, with D unresolved. Between the trimmed V and J ends, which lost 8 bases and 1 base, there was a span of 5 bases. Germline V gene lookup returns CDR1 MNHEY and CDR2 SMNVEV (reference sequence). This CDR3 has 11 residues. The CDR3 loop is CASRGNYGYTF. The CDR3 DNA follows: TGTGCCAGCCGGGGTAACTATGGCTACACCTTC.

V usage is TRBV2 and J usage is TRBJ1-1; 7 nucleotides align to TRBD1. The CDR3 extends over 13 amino acids. Germline V CDR1 and CDR2: SNHLY, FYNNEI. After removal of 11 bases from V and 4 bases from J, the junction contained 10 bases not matched to a gene. The CDR3 nucleotides read TGTGCCCAGGGGGGACGGGTGGTCACTGAAGCTTTCTTT. It yields the protein CAQGGRVVTEAFF.

The rearrangement links TRBV30 to TRBJ1-1, with TRBD1 matching 8 bases. The CDR3 spans 13 residues. In germline, CDR1 is GTSNPN, CDR2 SVGIG (reference sequence). The J segment lost 5 bases and the V segment lost 2 bases, leaving 4 bases of the junction unmatched. The CDR3 nucleotides read TGTGCCTGGAGTCTGACAGGGGCAACTGAAGCTTTCTTT. Translated, it gives CAWSLTGATEAFF.

This chain links TRBV2 with TRBJ1-2, with D possibly TRBD1 on 6 matching bases. CDR1 SNHLY and CDR2 FYNNEI come from the germline V gene. The V end lost 5 bases, the J end lost 4 bases, and 11 bases lay between the germline ends. This CDR3 has 13 amino acids. In nucleotides, the CDR3 is TGTGCCAGCAGTCCTACAGGGCCCTATGGCTACACCTTC. This gives the protein CASSPTGPYGYTF.

This chain uses TRBV19 with TRBJ2-7; 10 bases map to TRBD2. CDR1 is LNHDA, CDR2 SQIVND, per germline (reference sequence). The junction had 8 bases not matched to a gene; V was cut back by 6 bases and J by 0 bases. This CDR3 contains 16 residues. The CDR3: CASSGTSVKSSYEQYF. Here the CDR3 DNA reads TGTGCCAGTAGCGGGACTAGCGTGAAATCCTCCTACGAGCAGTACTTC.

V gene TRBV7-3 combines with J gene TRBJ2-2; D is ambiguous. The length of the CDR3 is 17 residues. The V gene's germline CDR1 is SGHTA and CDR2 FQGTGA. Trimming removed 2 bases at V and 3 bases at J, with 16 bases between. The CDR3 DNA follows: TGTGCCAGCAGCTTAGACTCGCGTGGATCATACACCGGGGAGCTGTTTTTT. Protein sequence: CASSLDSRGSYTGELFF.

V usage is TRBV28 and J usage is TRBJ1-1; 8 bases match TRBD1. The CDR3 consists of 13 residues. Germline values: CDR1 MDHEN, CDR2 SYDVKM. The J segment lost 6 bases and the V segment lost 6 bases, leaving 6 bases of the junction unmatched. CDR3 residues: CASSRQGKPEAFF. CDR3 bases: TGTGCCAGCAGCAGACAGGGGAAGCCTGAAGCTTTCTTT.

The chain employs TRBV6-1 and TRBJ2-7; maybe TRBD2 (6 bases). The CDR3 contains 15 residues. Germline V gives CDR1 MNHNS, CDR2 SASEGT. V lost 7 bases and J 1 base, leaving 17 bases between the germline ends. DNA of the CDR3: TGTGCCAGCAAGGAGGGCCCGTCGGGGTCCTACGAGCAGTACTTC. Translating it yields CASKEGPSGSYEQYF.

This clone is a singleton in its sample. The chain joins TRBV2 to TRBJ1-6; 10 bases are a match to TRBD1. The length of the CDR3 is 15 residues. After removal of 5 bases from V and 7 bases from J, the junction contained 5 bases not matched to a gene. Germline values: CDR1 SNHLY, CDR2 FYNNEI. The CDR3 region is CASSSLGQGNSPLHF. The CDR3 DNA is TGTGCCAGCAGTTCTTTGGGACAGGGGAATTCACCCCTCCACTTT.

This clone was seen a few times. V usage is TRBV7-3 and J usage is TRBJ2-1, with TRBD2 identical over 8 bases. V was pared by 2 bases and J by 8 bases, with 8 bases of the junction left unmatched. Germline CDR1 is SGHTA and CDR2 is FQGTGA. The length of the CDR3 is 15 residues. CDR3 nucleotide sequence: TGTGCCAGCAGCTTATTTCCAGCGGGAGAGTATGAGCAGTTCTTC. Translated, it gives CASSLFPAGEYEQFF.

The rearrangement joins TRBV6-1 to TRBJ2-3; no clear D gene. Trimming removed 6 bases at V and 5 bases at J, with 15 bases between. CDR3 length equals 14 residues. CDR1 is MNHNS, CDR2 SASEGT, per germline. The CDR3 protein is CASRPSGVRDTQYF. For the CDR3, the DNA is TGTGCCAGCAGACCTTCCGGAGTGAGAGATACGCAGTATTTT.

The sample holds a few counts of this clone. The chain is built from TRBV25-1 and TRBJ1-4, with D unclear. V was clipped by 0 bases and J by 3 bases, with 5 bases between them. CDR3 length: 14 amino acids. Per germline, CDR1 MGHDK and CDR2 SYGVNS. The DNA for the CDR3 is TGTGCCAGCAGTGAATACAGTGCTAATGAAAAACTGTTTTTT. It yields the protein CASSEYSANEKLFF.